This T cell receptor (beta chain) came from a study of patients and donors after allogeneic stem cell transplantation. This CDR3 region has 14 residues. The V gene lost 6 bases and the J gene lost 5 bases, with 17 bases spanning the gap. From germline, CDR1 is SNHLY and CDR2 FYNNEI. TCRdb re-derived calls from the RT-PCR reads in MiXCR, one entry per CDR3 protein. The top ten hold 11% of the sample, which has approximately 220,000 distinct CDR3 sequences, more than 35% seen once. The chain joins TRBV2 to TRBJ2-7; possibly TRBD1 for D (5 bases). The specimen sequenced was blood, either unsorted or a sorted T cell fraction (not recorded which). The receptor's source is a human donor who was either an allogeneic HSCT recipient or a stem cell or donor lymphocyte infusion donor (not recorded which). It is not recorded whose cells these are; they may come from a transplant donor. CDR3 sequence reads: CASSRLSGSHEQYF. Written as DNA, the CDR3 is TGTGCCAGCAGCCGTTTGTCAGGGTCCCACGAGCAGTACTTC.